The 23 T cell receptor beta chains given below trace back to one sample, sequenced in a study of vaccination effects on CD4 cells after COVID-19. For these receptors, no antigen is known. ViraFEST assay sequencing came after antigen-specific CD4+ T cells were expanded with viral peptide pools. It was after approximately 11 days of culture that CD4+ T cells were isolated. Participants completed two doses of the BNT162b2 or mRNA-1273 vaccine. Generated by immunoSEQ multiplex PCR, the TCRdb table keeps only in-frame clones and is missing some. The sample lists 80,000 to 95,000 clones; over 75% were seen once. The source was CD4+ T cells from PBMCs cultured with HCoV-OC43 spike peptides, collected after COVID-19 vaccination. Subset described: HCoV-OC43 spike overlapping peptide pool stimulation. These receptors were collected from a human donor who received a COVID-19 vaccine.

The rearrangement links TRBV6-5 to TRBJ1-3; D is unresolved. This CDR3 is 15 amino acids long. CDR1 and CDR2 from the germline V gene are MNHEY and SVGAGI. V was pared by 0 bases and J by 4 bases, with 10 bases between. The CDR3 DNA reads TGTGCCAGCAGTTACTCGATTCTCTCCGGAAACACCATATATTTT. Amino acid sequence: CASSYSILSGNTIYF.

The chain recombines TRBV9 with TRBJ2-1, with 11 positions matching TRBD2. V lost 3 bases and J lost 6; bases outside the gene matches: 8. CDR3 length equals 16 residues. Per the germline V gene, CDR1 is SGDLS and CDR2 is YYNGEE. CDR3 in DNA: TGTGCCAGCAGCGAGCTAGCGGGGGGCATGATCAATGAGCAGTTCTTC. It codes for CASSELAGGMINEQFF.

This clone was recorded a few times. The V call is TRBV5-6, the J call TRBJ1-5, with D unclear. V dropped 2 bases and J dropped 0 bases, with 9 bases sitting between them. Germline CDR1 reads SGHDT; CDR2 reads YYEEEE. This CDR3 comprises 15 residues. In nucleotides, the CDR3 is TGTGCCAGCAGCTTAAATTCCTATAGCAATCAGCCCCAGCATTTT. This gives the protein CASSLNSYSNQPQHF.

This chain links TRBV19 with TRBJ2-6; possibly TRBD1 for D (5 bases). The CDR3 is 14 residues long. The germline CDR1 and CDR2 sequences are LNHDA and SQIVND (reference sequence). V lost 7 bases and J lost 2, with 9 bases in between. CDR3 nucleotides: TGTGCCAGTAAAGGGGTTCCTGGGGCCAACGTCCTGACTTTC. Translated, it gives CASKGVPGANVLTF.

The chain joins TRBV27 to TRBJ2-1, with D unresolved. CDR1 and CDR2 (germline): MNHEY, SMNVEV (reference sequence). The CDR3 totals 13 residues. Trimming took 5 bases from V and 9 from J, leaving 14 bases between them. CDR3 coding DNA: TGTGCCAGCAGTGCCACGTGGGATCGTGAGCAGTTCTTC. Amino acids: CASSATWDREQFF.

The chain carries TRBV7-9 and TRBJ2-1; D is uncertain. V gave up 1 base and J gave up 2 bases, with 9 bases separating them. Germline assignment: CDR1 SEHNR and CDR2 FQNEAQ (reference sequence). This CDR3 is 15 amino acids long. The CDR3 protein is CASSLVWGTYNEQFF. As DNA, the CDR3 is TGTGCCAGCAGCTTAGTATGGGGTACCTACAATGAGCAGTTCTTC.

This clone has just a few counts. The rearrangement uses TRBV7-2 and TRBJ2-1; D unclear. This CDR3 contains 15 residues. The germline gives CDR1 SGHTA, CDR2 FQGNSA. V lost 1 base, J lost 0 bases, and 7 bases lay in between. Written as DNA, the CDR3 is TGTGCCAGCAGCTTAGTCTGGGGCTCCTACAATGAGCAGTTCTTC. Residues: CASSLVWGSYNEQFF.

Only a few counts were recorded for this clone. The CDR3: CASSDLAGTTYNEQFF. CDR3 DNA: TGTGCCAGCAGCGACCTAGCGGGGACGACCTACAATGAGCAGTTCTTC. The chain links TRBV7-3 to TRBJ2-1, with TRBD2 identical over 9 bases. The germline V gene encodes CDR1 SGHTA and CDR2 FQGTGA. The CDR3 spans 16 residues. V lost 5 bases and J lost 2; bases outside the gene matches: 7.

The rearrangement links TRBV6-5 to TRBJ2-7; possible D gene TRBD1, 6 bases. Germline V gives CDR1 MNHEY, CDR2 SVGAGI. This CDR3 region has 14 residues. V lost 6 bases, J lost 0 bases, and 12 bases lay in between. The CDR3 sequence: CASRGHLLSYEQYV. The DNA of the CDR3 is TGTGCCAGCAGGGGACACCTCCTCTCCTACGAGCAGTACGTC.

The chain is built from TRBV15 and TRBJ2-7; D is uncertain. Per the germline V gene, CDR1 is LNHNV and CDR2 is YYDKDF (reference sequence). The CDR3 runs 14 residues. Trimming pared 1 base from V and 2 bases from J, leaving 9 bases between. The CDR3 here is CATSRVIGTYEQYV. CDR3 bases: TGTGCCACCAGCAGAGTGATCGGAACCTACGAGCAGTACGTC.

CDR3 in amino acids: CAWTKQEVAHSPLHF. CDR3 coding DNA: TGTGCCTGGACAAAGCAGGAGGTGGCCCATTCACCCCTCCACTTT. The V and J genes are TRBV30 and TRBJ1-6; D not resolved. The CDR3 extends over 15 amino acids. V shed 4 bases and J shed 8 bases, with 18 bases lying between them. Germline values: CDR1 GTSNPN, CDR2 SVGIG (reference sequence).

The chain couples TRBV29-1 to TRBJ1-4, with 9 bases lining up with TRBD1. There are 14 residues in the CDR3. The J segment lost 7 bases and the V segment lost 4 bases, leaving 7 bases of the junction unmatched. Germline V gene data show CDR1 as SQVTM and CDR2 as ANQGSEA. The CDR3 sequence: CSVVNTGGGEKLFF. In DNA form, the CDR3 reads TGCAGCGTTGTAAATACAGGGGGCGGTGAAAAACTGTTTTTT.

V gene TRBV7-2 combines with J gene TRBJ2-2; D is unresolved. The CDR3 is 16 amino acids. Between the trimmed V and J ends, which lost 1 base and 6 bases, there was a span of 15 bases. The germline CDR1 and CDR2 sequences are SGHTA and FQGNSA. CDR3 amino acids: CASSLVGYPQPGELFF. For the CDR3, the DNA is TGTGCCAGCAGCTTAGTTGGATATCCGCAACCCGGGGAGCTGTTTTTT.

The V gene is TRBV9, the J gene TRBJ2-2; TRBD2 matches at 8 bases. The germline CDR1 and CDR2 sequences are SGDLS and YYNGEE. The V and J ends lost 1 base and 3 bases, in that order; junction bases with no gene match: 5. This CDR3 has 16 amino acids. The CDR3, as DNA: TGTGCCAGCAGCGTAAGCGGGGGAATTTACACCGGGGAGCTGTTTTTT. Its translation: CASSVSGGIYTGELFF.

The chain is built from TRBV15 and TRBJ1-5, with D perhaps matching TRBD1 (6 bases). The ends were cut back, 8 bases at V and 1 base at J, with 15 bases in the middle. The V gene's germline CDR1 is LNHNV and CDR2 YYDKDF (reference sequence). The CDR3 is made up of 15 amino acids. The CDR3, as DNA: TGTGCCACCTCAGTAGGGGGGAAGAGCAATCAGCCCCAGCATTTT. It translates to CATSVGGKSNQPQHF.

V is TRBV10-1 and J is TRBJ2-5, with 7 bases that match TRBD2. The CDR3 length is 14 residues. V shed 8 bases and J 4 bases; nucleotides not matched to a gene: 10. Germline V gene lookup returns CDR1 WNHNN and CDR2 SYGVQD (reference sequence). CDR3 in DNA: TGCGCCAGCGCGAATGGACTAGGTGGAGAGACCCAGTACTTC. Translation gives CASANGLGGETQYF.

The chain carries TRBV9 and TRBJ1-1; D may be TRBD1 (6 bases). The CDR3 extends over 14 amino acids. The V and J ends lost 3 bases and 0 bases respectively, with 9 bases between them. Germline V gene sequence: CDR1 SGDLS, CDR2 YYNGEE. Here the CDR3 DNA reads TGTGCCAGCAGCGCAGGGGTAGTGAACACTGAAGCTTTCTTT. It translates to CASSAGVVNTEAFF.

This clone was detected only a few times. The chain has TRBV6-5 and TRBJ1-1; 10 nucleotides agree with TRBD1. Per the germline V gene, CDR1 is MNHEY and CDR2 is SVGAGI. V lost 7 bases, J lost 3 bases, and 8 bases stayed unmatched. This CDR3 region has 15 residues. CDR3 bases: TGTGCCAGCAACCCCTGGGACAGGGGAGACACTGAAGCTTTCTTT. Translated: CASNPWDRGDTEAFF.

The chain uses TRBV7-2 and TRBJ2-1; 7 nucleotides line up with TRBD2. This CDR3 is built from 13 residues. Germline V CDR1 and CDR2: SGHTA, FQGNSA. The ends lost 10 bases at V and 7 bases at J; junction bases unmatched: 10. The CDR3 region is CATKTSSLNEQFF. For the CDR3, the DNA is TGTGCCACCAAGACTAGCAGCCTAAATGAGCAGTTCTTC.

Of note for this clone: Other DNA sequences in this sample translate to the same CDR3. The V call is TRBV20-1, the J call TRBJ2-1; weak D call: TRBD2 (5 bases). Trimming pared 6 bases from V and 2 bases from J, leaving 5 bases between. This CDR3 comprises 11 residues. From germline, CDR1 is DFQATT and CDR2 SNEGSKA (reference sequence). The CDR3 spells CSARAYNEQFF. For the CDR3, the DNA is TGCAGTGCGCGGGCCTACAATGAGCAGTTCTTC.

The chain joins TRBV9 to TRBJ2-2; D may be TRBD2 (5 bases). Trimming took 4 bases from V and 5 from J, leaving 9 bases between them. The germline CDR1 and CDR2 sequences are SGDLS and YYNGEE. The CDR3 covers 13 residues. For the CDR3, the DNA is TGTGCCAGCAGCCCCCGAGGGACCGGGGAGCTGTTTTTT. Encoded protein: CASSPRGTGELFF.

This chain uses TRBV7-3 with TRBJ2-1; possibly TRBD1 or TRBD2 for D (5 bases each). The CDR3 runs 11 residues. Deletions cut 3 bases from V and 8 bases from J, with 5 bases between. Germline CDR1 SGHTA, CDR2 FQGTGA. The CDR3 loop reads CASSLGDEQFF. The CDR3 coding sequence is TGTGCCAGCAGCTTGGGGGATGAGCAGTTCTTC.

This sequence joins TRBV5-1 and TRBJ1-1; no firm D call. CDR1 SGHRS and CDR2 YFSETQ come from the germline V gene. This CDR3 region has 11 residues. V lost 6 bases, J lost 1 base, and 4 bases lay in between. CDR3 sequence (DNA): TGCGCCAGCACGACGAACACTGAAGCTTTCTTT. Translating gives CASTTNTEAFF. Filled out from reference TRBV5-1 and TRBJ1-1, the complete variable domain reads KAGVTQTPRYLIKTRGQQVTLSCSPISGHRSVSWYQQTPGQGLQFLFEYFSETQRNKGNFPGRFSGRQFSNSRSEMNVSTLELGDSALYLCASTTNTEAFFGQGTRLTVV.